The TCR beta chain under discussion was sequenced for a study of cytomegalovirus exposure and HLA in healthy donors. Study summary: The roughly 130 validation repertoires, a later analysis reported, used the same platform as the 600 to 850 repertoires from the first cohort. General study results and limits: More than 150 TCR beta chains were listed as cytomegalovirus-associated. In the 130 or so validation repertoires, around 95% of cluster scores exceeded 0, per a later analysis.

V dropped 1 base and J dropped 9 bases, with 7 bases sitting between them. The CDR3 sequence is 13 residues long. Germline CDR1 is SGHVS and CDR2 is FNYEAQ. This clone was detected a few times. What it binds is unknown. This table comes from immunoSEQ multiplex PCR, and its TCRdb copy is limited to in-frame clones, with some not included. The sample carries approximately 65,000 clones, 94% recorded once. The sequence was collected from a woman between 18 and 30 years old in good health and CMV-seronegative. The rearrangement joins TRBV7-6 to TRBJ1-6; D is unclear. Material for sequencing was PBMCs. The DNA of the CDR3 is TGTGCCAGCAGCTTAGATCCGGGTTCACCCCTCCACTTT. Protein: CASSLDPGSPLHF.